In this sample, the clone carrying this T cell receptor (beta chain) turned up once. The junction departs from the called germline gene at one end, perhaps through a read error. The sample is drawn from a study of T cells in Graves' hyperthyroidism and ophthalmopathy. Turning to the study itself: Peripheral blood was secured at the point of initial diagnosis, before any treatment.

TCR beta CDR3 sequences were amplified from RNA transcripts. With the HTBI primer set, the TCR CDR3 went through a first round of RT-PCR. A single record per CDR3 protein comes from TCRdb applying MiXCR to the multiplex PCR reads. The sample lists fewer than 600,000 distinct CDR3 sequences, approximately 15% occurring once. The sequencing input was blood. This receptor was identified in a woman under 30 with Graves' hyperthyroidism.

The chain's CDR3 is CARSTGQVPQPQHF. The CDR3 nucleotides read TGTGCCAGAAGTACTGGACAGGTCCCTCAGCCCCAGCATTTT. The J gene is TRBJ1-5, the V gene TRBV19; 7 nucleotides align to TRBD1. Germline values: CDR1 LNHDA, CDR2 SQIVND (reference sequence). The CDR3 has 14 residues.